Ten or more counts support the clone carrying this T cell receptor (beta chain). Its antigen remains unknown. 2 million unsorted PBMCs were stored in RNAlater at -80 °C before RNA extraction. This sample was taken from a study of neurological immune-mediated disorders. Study context: Relapsing-remitting forms accounted for most of the roughly 35 multiple sclerosis patients and secondary progressive forms for 3. Overall study results and limits: Across subjects, expanded clones had no CDR3 amino acid sequences in common, pointing to private repertoires in all groups. HTLV-1-associated myelopathy led in TCR clonal expansion, while multiple sclerosis ranked lowest, below healthy controls.

Trimming cost V 0 bases and J 2 bases, with 10 bases left between them. CDR3 size: 15 residues. In germline, CDR1 is LNHNV, CDR2 YYDKDF (reference sequence). Each CDR3 protein gets one entry after TCRdb re-called the 5' RACE reads with MiXCR. The sample has approximately 59,000 distinct CDR3 sequences; over 5% are singletons. The TCR comes from a human donor with multiple sclerosis. The donor label of this sample is uncertain. The sequencing input was PBMCs. This chain connects TRBV15 to TRBJ2-5; tentatively, D is TRBD1 (6 bases). The CDR3 here is CATSRDRTAQETQYF. In DNA form, the CDR3 reads TGTGCCACCAGCAGAGATAGGACAGCACAAGAGACCCAGTACTTC.